These 21 T cell receptor beta chains were all obtained from the same sample, sequenced in a study of blood T cell repertoires in COVID-19. The data were produced by immunoSEQ multiplex PCR, yet TCRdb's version contains in-frame clones alone and is incomplete. The sample holds over 150,000 clones, roughly 88% seen once. Specimen: peripheral blood. The receptors originated from a human donor in a cohort sampled during active COVID-19.

This chain connects TRBV27 to TRBJ2-7; D remains unclear. The CDR3 is made up of 14 amino acids. The germline gives CDR1 MNHEY, CDR2 SMNVEV (reference sequence). Trimming cost V 5 bases and J 0 bases, with 11 bases left between them. CDR3: CASSPQPSSYEQYF. CDR3 bases: TGTGCCAGCAGTCCCCAACCGAGCTCCTACGAGCAGTACTTC.

The chain has TRBV30 and TRBJ1-2; D unclear. The CDR3 runs to 15 residues. Germline CDR1 and CDR2: GTSNPN and SVGIG (reference sequence). Trimming stripped 0 bases from V and 0 bases from J, with 11 bases between. The DNA of the CDR3 is TGTGCCTGGAGTGTTGTGGAGGAATCTAACTATGGCTACACCTTC. Amino acids: CAWSVVEESNYGYTF.

The gene calls are TRBV7-9 and TRBJ2-7, with D hard to call. The germline V gene encodes CDR1 SEHNR and CDR2 FQNEAQ (reference sequence). The V end was cut by 1 base, the J end by 0 bases, with 19 bases between. The CDR3 sequence is 18 residues long. CDR3 coding DNA: TGTGCCAGCAGCTTAGTAGTTTCTCCTGCAGGTTTCTCCTACGAGCAGTACTTC. Translation gives CASSLVVSPAGFSYEQYF.

The chain recombines TRBV29-1 with TRBJ2-5, with D maybe TRBD1 (5 bases). The CDR3 has 13 residues. Trimming took 1 base from V and 7 from J, leaving 13 bases between them. Germline V gives CDR1 SQVTM, CDR2 ANQGSEA. DNA for the CDR3: TGCAGCGTTGAAGGGACAACTCTGGGGACCCAGTACTTC. Its translation is CSVEGTTLGTQYF.

The chain has TRBV19 and TRBJ1-1, with TRBD1 matching 11 bases. V shed 1 base and J 5 bases; nucleotides not matched to a gene: 6. CDR3 length: 16 amino acids. The germline gives CDR1 LNHDA, CDR2 SQIVND (reference sequence). CDR3 protein: CASSIGTGGGWTEAFF. In DNA, the CDR3 is TGTGCCAGTAGTATAGGGACAGGGGGCGGTTGGACTGAAGCTTTCTTT.

This clone has just a few counts. The chain joins TRBV5-4 to TRBJ2-7, with TRBD1 matching over 7 bases. J was trimmed by 0 bases and V by 4 bases; bases with no gene match: 10. The CDR3 extends over 16 amino acids. In germline, CDR1 is SGHNT, CDR2 YYREEE (reference sequence). Here the CDR3 reads CASSRRAGGRSYEQYF. CDR3 nucleotide sequence: TGTGCCAGCAGCCGCCGTGCAGGGGGACGCTCCTACGAGCAGTACTTC.

The chain carries TRBV13 and TRBJ2-4; TRBD1 agrees at 9 bases. V was clipped by 5 bases and J by 0 bases; unmatched bases: 8. CDR3 length: 17 amino acids. Germline V gene sequence: CDR1 PRHDT, CDR2 FYEKMQ (reference sequence). In DNA form, the CDR3 reads TGTGCCAGCAGCCCCGGGACAGGGATTTTAGCCAAAAACATTCAGTACTTC. It specifies CASSPGTGILAKNIQYF.

The chain links TRBV9 to TRBJ2-3, with TRBD1 matching 7 bases. CDR1 and CDR2 from the germline V gene are SGDLS and YYNGEE. Trimming at V came to 3 bases and at J to 5 bases, leaving 6 bases not matched to a gene. The CDR3 runs 14 residues. CDR3 nucleotide sequence: TGTGCCAGCAGCGCAAGAAACAGGGGAGATACGCAGTATTTT. It is translated as CASSARNRGDTQYF.

V gene TRBV28 combines with J gene TRBJ2-7; 7 bases line up with TRBD1. The germline V gene has CDR1 MDHEN and CDR2 SYDVKM. The length of the CDR3 is 14 residues. J was trimmed by 2 bases and V by 4 bases; bases with no gene match: 5. The CDR3 DNA reads TGTGCCAGCAGTTCAGGGGACAGCCCCTACGAGCAGTACTTC. Protein product: CASSSGDSPYEQYF.

The chain links TRBV11-2 to TRBJ2-1, with 10 bases lining up with TRBD1. The trim removed 4 bases at V and 5 bases at J, leaving 8 bases unmatched. CDR3 size: 16 residues. CDR1 and CDR2 from the germline V gene are SGHAT and FQNNGV. The chain's CDR3 is CASSSYRDRGNNEQFF. The CDR3 DNA follows: TGTGCCAGCAGCTCGTACCGGGACAGGGGTAACAATGAGCAGTTCTTC.

This clone was seen a few times. The rearrangement uses TRBV9 and TRBJ2-2; no clear D. The CDR3 is 12 amino acids. Trimming shortened V by 1 base and J by 6 bases, and 4 bases separated the two germline ends. Looked up from germline, CDR1 is SGDLS and CDR2 is YYNGEE. CDR3 bases: TGTGCCAGCAGCGTACCAGCCGGGGAGCTGTTTTTT. Translating gives CASSVPAGELFF.

V and J are TRBV11-2 and TRBJ2-1, with 11 bases lining up with TRBD2. CDR3 length: 16 amino acids. With V trimmed by 6 bases and J by 2 bases, 6 bases remained unmatched. Germline CDR1 is SGHAT and CDR2 is FQNNGV. CDR3 loop: CASRKLAGVTYNEQFF. For the CDR3, the DNA is TGTGCCAGCAGGAAACTAGCGGGAGTAACCTACAATGAGCAGTTCTTC.

The gene calls are TRBV6-5 and TRBJ2-7; 11 nucleotides agree with TRBD2. The CDR3 spans 16 residues. Germline CDR1 reads MNHEY; CDR2 reads SVGAGI. V shed 4 bases, J shed 2 bases, and the junction held 7 bases outside the gene matches. The chain's CDR3 is CASSLPTSGTPYEQYF. CDR3 coding DNA: TGTGCCAGCAGTTTGCCGACTAGCGGGACCCCCTACGAGCAGTACTTC.

The rearrangement links TRBV30 to TRBJ2-3; 9 nucleotides line up with TRBD2. The V gene end was trimmed by 0 bases and the J gene end by 3 bases; junction bases not matched to a gene: 4. Germline CDR1 is GTSNPN and CDR2 is SVGIG (reference sequence). The CDR3 totals 15 residues. CDR3 DNA sequence: TGTGCCTGGAGTGTCGATAGCGGGGGAACAGATACGCAGTATTTT. Residues: CAWSVDSGGTDTQYF.

The chain combines TRBV3-1 (or the pseudogene TRBV3-2) with TRBJ2-1, with D possibly being TRBD2 (6 bases). Germline-derived CDR1 and CDR2 are LGHDT and YNNKEL (reference sequence). The germline V and J ends were trimmed by 3 bases and 0 bases, with 12 bases remaining between them. The CDR3 extends over 16 amino acids. CDR3 DNA: TGTGCCAGCAGCCACCGGGGGATAGGCTCCTACAATGAGCAGTTCTTC. The encoded protein is CASSHRGIGSYNEQFF.

The CDR3 protein is CASAPGGLEKLFF. CDR3 nucleotide sequence: TGTGCCAGCGCTCCGGGGGGATTGGAAAAACTGTTTTTT. The chain uses TRBV7-9 and TRBJ1-4; tentatively, D is TRBD1 (5 bases). The CDR3 covers 13 residues. V was clipped by 8 bases and J by 8 bases, with 15 bases between them. Germline V CDR1 and CDR2: SEHNR, FQNEAQ (reference sequence).

This clone was observed a single time. The genes are TRBV5-1 and TRBJ2-1; 7 positions match TRBD1. The CDR3 extends over 15 amino acids. Germline V gene data show CDR1 as SGHRS and CDR2 as YFSETQ. Trimming at V came to 4 bases and at J to 2 bases, leaving 6 bases not matched to a gene. This CDR3 is CASSARDSAYNEQFF. The CDR3 nucleotides are TGCGCCAGCAGCGCCCGGGACAGTGCCTACAATGAGCAGTTCTTC.

V gene TRBV24-1 combines with J gene TRBJ2-3; possibly TRBD1 for D (6 bases). The CDR3 spans 18 residues. Trimming took 4 bases from V and 5 from J, leaving 24 bases between them. Germline V lookup: CDR1 KGHDR, CDR2 SFDVKD. CDR3 in DNA: TGTGCCACCAGTGACCCCAGACGGGGCGGAATACAGGGAGATACGCAGTATTTT. This sequence encodes CATSDPRRGGIQGDTQYF.

The chain links TRBV6-5 to TRBJ2-5; 13 bases are shared with TRBD2. Trimming at V came to 6 bases and at J to 5 bases, leaving 6 bases not matched to a gene. Germline V CDR1 and CDR2: MNHEY, SVGAGI. There are 15 residues in the CDR3. The chain's CDR3 is CASRPGLAGPETQYF. As DNA, the CDR3 is TGTGCCAGCAGGCCGGGACTAGCGGGACCCGAGACCCAGTACTTC.

The chain employs TRBV20-1 and TRBJ2-7; D is undetermined. V was clipped by 3 bases and J by 3 bases, with 15 bases between them. Germline V lookup: CDR1 DFQATT, CDR2 SNEGSKA (reference sequence). CDR3 length: 14 amino acids. CDR3 bases: TGCAGTGCTAGTCCCACAGCCGTGAGCTACGAGCAGTACTTC. Amino acid sequence: CSASPTAVSYEQYF.

This chain connects TRBV6-2 or TRBV6-3 to TRBJ1-4; D not certain. Looked up from germline, CDR1 is MNHEY and CDR2 is SVGEGT. The CDR3 spans 14 residues. Trimming took off 5 bases at V and 3 bases at J, with 10 bases between the two ends. This CDR3 is CASSRGTANEKLFF. CDR3 coding DNA: TGTGCCAGCAGTCGGGGAACGGCTAATGAAAAACTGTTTTTT.